This TCR beta chain was found in a study of blood T cell repertoires in COVID-19. Germline CDR1 SGHVS, CDR2 FQNEAQ. V was clipped by 4 bases and J by 2 bases, with 12 bases between them. The CDR3 consists of 15 residues. TCRdb keeps only in-frame clones here, not all; method: immunoSEQ multiplex PCR. The table has approximately 89,000 clones, about 83% seen once. The source is an older man with COVID-19, enrolled during active disease. The V gene is TRBV7-8, the J gene TRBJ1-3; D unresolved. The sequenced material came from peripheral blood. This CDR3 reads CASSSQGGPGNTIYF. In nucleotides, the CDR3 is TGTGCCAGCAGCTCGCAAGGAGGGCCTGGAAACACCATATATTTT.